The next 22 T cell receptor beta chains were all read from a single sample in a study of blood T cells in healthy people across ages. The authors ran a second PCR of roughly 6 to 11 cycles using a sample-barcoded 5' primer and a J-beta primer mix. TCRdb re-called the 5' RACE reads through MiXCR, storing one row per CDR3 protein. The table shows around 1,500,000 distinct CDR3 sequences, with 28% occurring only once. The sample was blood. These TCRs come from a young woman in good health.

This clonotype was counted at least ten times. The rearrangement uses TRBV20-1 and TRBJ1-2, with D unresolved. Trimming left V 5 bases short and J 4 bases short, with 11 bases between. The CDR3 runs to 12 residues. CDR1 DFQATT and CDR2 SNEGSKA come from the germline V gene (reference sequence). CDR3 in DNA: TGCAGTGCTGGGGAGGAAAGCTATGGCTACACCTTC. Its protein product is CSAGEESYGYTF.

Here the CDR3 reads CAISPRGETQYF. CDR3 in DNA: TGTGCCATCAGCCCGCGTGGTGAGACCCAGTACTTC. This rearrangement joins TRBV10-3 to TRBJ2-5; the D is unclear. V was cut by 6 bases and J by 5 bases, with 10 bases left in between. Looked up from germline, CDR1 is ENHRY and CDR2 is SYGVKD. This CDR3 is 12 amino acids long.

This clonotype was picked up a small number of times. Since a much larger clone is just one base distant, this may be a read error. This sequence joins TRBV20-1 and TRBJ2-1; 8 bases match TRBD2. V shed 3 bases, J shed 7 bases, and the junction held 11 bases outside the gene matches. The CDR3 totals 15 residues. Germline CDR1 is DFQATT and CDR2 is SNEGSKA (reference sequence). CDR3 nucleotides: TGCAGTGCTAGGCGACTAGCGATTTCGAGGAATGAGCAGTTCTTC. Its translation is CSARRLAISRNEQFF.

At least ten counts were recorded for this clonotype. V gene TRBV5-1 combines with J gene TRBJ2-7, with D hard to call. The CDR3 totals 15 residues. Trimming shortened V by 0 bases and J by 7 bases, and 17 bases separated the two germline ends. The germline V gene encodes CDR1 SGHRS and CDR2 YFSETQ. The CDR3 here is CASSLVGDLSREQYF. Here the CDR3 DNA reads TGCGCCAGCAGCTTGGTTGGCGACCTCTCTCGGGAGCAGTACTTC. Drawing the rest from reference TRBV5-1 and TRBJ2-7, the complete variable domain is KAGVTQTPRYLIKTRGQQVTLSCSPISGHRSVSWYQQTPGQGLQFLFEYFSETQRNKGNFPGRFSGRQFSNSRSEMNVSTLELGDSALYLCASSLVGDLSREQYFGPGTRLTVT.

A word on this clonotype: Compared with germline, one end of the junction differs, possibly owing to a read error. The chain employs TRBV6-5 and TRBJ1-4; D is perhaps TRBD1 (6 bases). The CDR3 is made up of 16 amino acids. Germline loops: CDR1 MNHEY, CDR2 SVGAGI. CDR3 loop: CASSQDRSATNEKRFF. The CDR3 nucleotides read TGTGCCAGCAGTCAGGACAGAAGTGCAACTAATGAAAAACGGTTTTTT.

The chain couples TRBV18 to TRBJ2-3, with TRBD2 identical over 12 bases. Germline lookup yields CDR1 KGHSH and CDR2 LQKENI. The CDR3 sequence is 17 residues long. Trimming removed 3 bases from V and 3 bases from J; junction bases left unmatched: 7. CDR3 in DNA: TGTGCCAGCTCACCTCGCACGACTAGCGGGAGAACAGATACGCAGTATTTT. Translation gives CASSPRTTSGRTDTQYF.

The chain uses TRBV28 and TRBJ1-2; possible D gene TRBD1, 5 bases. The CDR3 totals 13 residues. Germline lookup yields CDR1 MDHEN and CDR2 SYDVKM. With 7 bases removed from V and 8 bases from J, the gap between germline ends came to 17 bases. DNA of the CDR3: TGTGCCAGCAACTCACGGGGCCGGAGGGGCTACACCTTC. Encoded protein: CASNSRGRRGYTF.

This clonotype was picked up a small number of times. J is TRBJ2-1 and V is TRBV2, with D perhaps TRBD1 or TRBD2 (5 bases each). The V end lost 6 bases, the J end lost 7 bases, and 19 bases lay between the germline ends. The CDR3 is 15 amino acids. Germline lookup yields CDR1 SNHLY and CDR2 FYNNEI. This CDR3 is CASSQYGGEGNEQFF. The CDR3 DNA is TGTGCCAGCAGCCAGTATGGGGGAGAGGGTAATGAGCAGTTCTTC.

This clonotype was detected ten times or more. V is TRBV5-1 and J is TRBJ2-7, with D maybe TRBD1 (6 bases). V was clipped by 0 bases and J by 3 bases, with 10 bases between them. The CDR3 is made up of 14 amino acids. Germline lookup yields CDR1 SGHRS and CDR2 YFSETQ. The CDR3 nucleotides are TGCGCCAGCAGCTTGGAGGTACAGGGCTACGAGCAGTACTTC. Amino acid sequence: CASSLEVQGYEQYF.

This clonotype was counted between two and nine times. The rearrangement links TRBV29-1 to TRBJ1-1; D is possibly TRBD1 (5 bases). V was trimmed by 2 bases and J by 11 bases, leaving 9 bases between them. There are 10 residues in the CDR3. The germline V gene encodes CDR1 SQVTM and CDR2 ANQGSEA. CDR3 protein: CSVEPRAAFF. CDR3 DNA: TGCAGCGTTGAACCCAGGGCGGCTTTCTTT.

There are a few counts of this clonotype. CDR3 loop: CATSLVSTDTQYF. CDR3 bases: TGTGCCACCAGCCTAGTCAGCACAGATACGCAGTATTTT. The chain joins TRBV15 to TRBJ2-3, with D unclear. This CDR3 is 13 amino acids long. Trimming pared 5 bases from V and 0 bases from J, leaving 6 bases between. The germline V gene has CDR1 LNHNV and CDR2 YYDKDF (reference sequence).

The genes are TRBV29-1 and TRBJ2-1; 9 bases are a match to TRBD1. Near its end, the DNA agrees better with TRBJ2-7, so the J call may be wrong. This CDR3 is built from 14 residues. Germline CDR1 SQVTM, CDR2 ANQGSEA. CDR3 bases: TGCAGCGTTTACGGGGACAGGGAATCAAATGAGCAGTACTTC. Translated: CSVYGDRESNEQYF.

This clonotype was observed a few times. The chain combines TRBV7-2 with TRBJ2-3; D unclear. This CDR3 comprises 14 residues. The V end lost 3 bases, the J end lost 10 bases, and 17 bases lay between the germline ends. Per germline, CDR1 SGHTA and CDR2 FQGNSA. In DNA form, the CDR3 reads TGTGCCAGCAGCTTTGACGGCCGCCCTGGGGCGCAGTATTTT. This codes for CASSFDGRPGAQYF.

This chain joins TRBV30 and TRBJ2-1; no clear D gene. This CDR3 has 12 amino acids. CDR1 is GTSNPN, CDR2 SVGIG, per germline (reference sequence). V was clipped by 2 bases and J by 7 bases, with 9 bases between them. CDR3 sequence: CAWSSFGNEQFF. The CDR3 DNA is TGTGCCTGGAGTTCCTTTGGAAATGAGCAGTTCTTC.

This clonotype has more than one count but fewer than ten. The rearrangement joins TRBV2 to TRBJ2-5; the match to TRBD1 covers 8 bases. Germline CDR1 and CDR2: SNHLY and FYNNEI. This CDR3 is 16 amino acids long. After removal of 3 bases from V and 2 bases from J, the junction contained 8 bases not matched to a gene. The CDR3: CASSDPGQGWQETQYF. CDR3 nucleotide sequence: TGTGCCAGCAGTGATCCCGGACAGGGCTGGCAAGAGACCCAGTACTTC.

This chain connects TRBV19 to TRBJ2-1; tentatively, D is TRBD1 or TRBD2 (5 bases each). The J call may be wrong; the DNA end is better matched by TRBJ2-7. Germline-derived CDR1 and CDR2 are LNHDA and SQIVND (reference sequence). The CDR3 has 16 residues. The CDR3 coding sequence is TGTGCCAGTACCCTACCGCGAGGGGTGAGGGGCAATGAGCAGTACTTC. It encodes CASTLPRGVRGNEQYF.

The chain joins TRBV27 to TRBJ1-6; D uncertain. Germline assignment: CDR1 MNHEY and CDR2 SMNVEV (reference sequence). The V end was cut by 2 bases, the J end by 7 bases, with 9 bases between. The CDR3 runs 14 residues. CDR3 residues: CASSLSRLNSPLHF. The DNA for the CDR3 is TGTGCCAGCAGTTTAAGTAGGCTGAATTCACCCCTCCACTTT.

The CDR3 DNA is TGTGCCAGCAGTTACGGTGTGGCTAGCGGGGTCGAGACCCAGTACTTC. It translates to CASSYGVASGVETQYF. The V and J genes are TRBV6-6 and TRBJ2-5; 9 nucleotides match TRBD2. V was clipped by 2 bases and J by 5 bases; unmatched bases: 9. The CDR3 runs 16 residues. The V gene's germline CDR1 is MNHNY and CDR2 SVGAGI (reference sequence).

This chain joins TRBV7-9 and TRBJ2-1; a possible D gene is TRBD1 (7 bases). V was cut by 1 base and J by 4 bases, with 14 bases left in between. The CDR3 has 16 amino acids. CDR1 SEHNR and CDR2 FQNEAQ come from the germline V gene (reference sequence). The CDR3 loop is CASSLDRGTDYNEQFF. CDR3 DNA sequence: TGTGCCAGCAGCTTAGATCGGGGGACAGATTACAATGAGCAGTTCTTC.

This clonotype was picked up many times. V is TRBV7-2 and J is TRBJ2-1; 10 bases are a match to TRBD2. This CDR3 region has 15 residues. The V segment lost 8 bases and the J segment 5 bases; nucleotides outside the gene matches: 9. The germline V gene has CDR1 SGHTA and CDR2 FQGNSA. In nucleotides, the CDR3 is TGTGCCAGCGGGCGGGGGCTAGCGGGAGACAATGAGCAGTTCTTC. Protein sequence: CASGRGLAGDNEQFF.

This clonotype came up a few times. The DNA of the CDR3 is TGTGCCAGCAGCCAGAGTAGCGGGAGGGGTAATGAGCAGTTCTTC. Protein: CASSQSSGRGNEQFF. The chain has TRBV7-2 and TRBJ2-1; 11 positions match TRBD2. The junction had 7 bases not matched to a gene; V was cut back by 5 bases and J by 7 bases. This CDR3 spans 15 amino acids. CDR1 and CDR2 from the germline V gene are SGHTA and FQGNSA.

The rearrangement joins TRBV20-1 to TRBJ2-2; no clear D. The CDR3 contains 11 residues. V was clipped by 7 bases and J by 7 bases, with 10 bases between them. CDR1 DFQATT and CDR2 SNEGSKA come from the germline V gene (reference sequence). The CDR3 loop is CSVLFNGELFF. The CDR3 nucleotides read TGCAGTGTCCTCTTTAACGGGGAGCTGTTTTTT.